The rows below give T cell receptor beta chains drawn from one sample of a study of neoadjuvant anti-PD-1 for oral cavity cancer. The table came from immunoSEQ multiplex PCR; TCRdb's copy has only in-frame clones and leaves some out. The table shows around 67,000 clones, with roughly nine tenths occurring only once. The input for sequencing was PBMCs, taken after nivolumab (anti-PD-1) treatment. These receptor sequences come from a person between 40 and 85 years old with oral cavity squamous cell carcinoma. Each CDR3 is given with its conserved first and last residue. The order of the fields is clone size, J gene, D gene, V gene, CDR3 DNA, CDR3 protein. A D gene is named only where the DNA matches it firmly. Clone size is not always given. Where it is, it says once, few, many or a class for expanded clones.

clone size: -
J gene: TRBJ1-5
D gene: -
V gene: TRBV6-5
CDR3 DNA: TGTGCCAGCAGTTACGGGGACGGTCAGCCCCAGCATTTT
CDR3 protein: CASSYGDGQPQHF

clone size: -
J gene: TRBJ1-1
D gene: -
V gene: TRBV5-1
CDR3 DNA: TGCGCCAGCAGCCACGAGACAGGAGTGGCCACTGAAGCTTTCTTT
CDR3 protein: CASSHETGVATEAFF

clone size: -
J gene: TRBJ2-4
D gene: -
V gene: TRBV27
CDR3 DNA: TGTGCCAGCAGTGCCCTTGACAGATTAGCCAAAAACATTCAGTACTTC
CDR3 protein: CASSALDRLAKNIQYF

clone size: -
J gene: TRBJ2-5
D gene: -
V gene: TRBV19
CDR3 DNA: TGTGCCAGTAGTAAACAGGGTTGGGTACAAGAGACCCAGTACTTC
CDR3 protein: CASSKQGWVQETQYF

clone size: -
J gene: TRBJ2-1
D gene: TRBD2
V gene: TRBV2
CDR3 DNA: TGTGCCAGCAGTGCAACTAGCGGGAGGGCCAGGGAGCAGTTCTTC
CDR3 protein: CASSATSGRAREQFF

clone size: -
J gene: TRBJ2-3
D gene: -
V gene: TRBV7-9
CDR3 DNA: TGTGCCAGCAGCTTACTGGGATCGGGCGGCATGGATACGCAGTATTTT
CDR3 protein: CASSLLGSGGMDTQYF

clone size: few
J gene: TRBJ1-5
D gene: TRBD1
V gene: TRBV19
CDR3 DNA: TGTGCCAGTAGTACCGGGACAGCTCAGCCCCAGCATTTT
CDR3 protein: CASSTGTAQPQHF

clone size: -
J gene: TRBJ2-1
D gene: -
V gene: TRBV7-8
CDR3 DNA: TGTGCCAGCAGCGACAGTCGGGGCCTCAATGAGCAGTTCTTC
CDR3 protein: CASSDSRGLNEQFF

clone size: -
J gene: TRBJ2-7
D gene: TRBD1
V gene: TRBV27
CDR3 DNA: TGTGCCAGCAGCTGGGGACAGGGAACCTACGAGCAGTACTTC
CDR3 protein: CASSWGQGTYEQYF

clone size: -
J gene: TRBJ1-5
D gene: TRBD1
V gene: TRBV10-3
CDR3 DNA: TGTGCCATCCGGGACAGGGGACAGCCCCAGCATTTT
CDR3 protein: CAIRDRGQPQHF

clone size: -
J gene: TRBJ2-3
D gene: TRBD2
V gene: TRBV28
CDR3 DNA: TGTGCCAGCAGTTGGGGGACTAGCGGTGCTAACACAGATACGCAGTATTTT
CDR3 protein: CASSWGTSGANTDTQYF

clone size: -
J gene: TRBJ1-5
D gene: TRBD1
V gene: TRBV10-3
CDR3 DNA: TGTGCCATCAGTGAGTTGGGACAGGCAAGTTCGGGGCCCCAGCATTTT
CDR3 protein: CAISELGQASSGPQHF

clone size: -
J gene: TRBJ1-3
D gene: -
V gene: TRBV2
CDR3 DNA: TGTGCCAGCAGTGAAAGGAGGGGCTGGGGCCGAAACACCATATATTTT
CDR3 protein: CASSERRGWGRNTIYF

clone size: -
J gene: TRBJ2-7
D gene: -
V gene: TRBV28
CDR3 DNA: TGTGCCAGCACCAGAAGCCGCTACGAGCAGTACTTC
CDR3 protein: CASTRSRYEQYF

clone size: few
J gene: TRBJ1-2
D gene: -
V gene: TRBV19
CDR3 DNA: TGTGCCAGTAGCTCCACCCGGGCAGGCAGACGTGGCTACACCTTC
CDR3 protein: CASSSTRAGRRGYTF

clone size: -
J gene: TRBJ2-3
D gene: TRBD2
V gene: TRBV9
CDR3 DNA: TGTGCCAGCAGCGTAGCCGAACAGCGGGAGATGTCGGGCACAGATACGCAGTATTTT
CDR3 protein: CASSVAEQREMSGTDTQYF

clone size: -
J gene: TRBJ2-5
D gene: -
V gene: TRBV7-9
CDR3 DNA: TGTGCCAGCAGCGGACGGGACTTCGGGGACCGGGAGACCCAGTACTTC
CDR3 protein: CASSGRDFGDRETQYF

clone size: -
J gene: TRBJ1-1
D gene: -
V gene: TRBV6-5
CDR3 DNA: TGTGCCAGCAGCCCACAGGAGAACACTGAAGCTTTCTTT
CDR3 protein: CASSPQENTEAFF

clone size: -
J gene: TRBJ1-4
D gene: TRBD1
V gene: TRBV5-1
CDR3 DNA: TGCGCCAGCAGCTTACAGGGGCACGAAAAACTGTTTTTT
CDR3 protein: CASSLQGHEKLFF

clone size: -
J gene: TRBJ1-5
D gene: -
V gene: TRBV28
CDR3 DNA: TGTGCCAGCAGTTTATATAGTGTGCGAGGGAATCAGCCCCAGCATTTT
CDR3 protein: CASSLYSVRGNQPQHF

clone size: -
J gene: TRBJ2-1
D gene: TRBD2
V gene: TRBV11-3
CDR3 DNA: TGTGCCAGCAGCTTAGACACTAGCGAAACCGGTTACAATGAGCAGTTCTTC
CDR3 protein: CASSLDTSETGYNEQFF

clone size: -
J gene: TRBJ1-1
D gene: -
V gene: TRBV18
CDR3 DNA: TGTGCCAGCTCACTGGGAGTAGAGAATGAAGCTTTCTTT
CDR3 protein: CASSLGVENEAFF

clone size: -
J gene: TRBJ1-5
D gene: TRBD1
V gene: TRBV19
CDR3 DNA: TGTGCCAGTAGTACGGACAGGGTAGGCCAGCCCCAGCATTTT
CDR3 protein: CASSTDRVGQPQHF

clone size: -
J gene: TRBJ2-7
D gene: -
V gene: TRBV10-3
CDR3 DNA: TGTGCCATCAGTGAAGACAGGCCGAAGGGCCACTACGAGCAGTACTTC
CDR3 protein: CAISEDRPKGHYEQYF

clone size: -
J gene: TRBJ2-7
D gene: TRBD2
V gene: TRBV5-5
CDR3 DNA: TGTGCCAGCAGCTTGGTAGTAGGTAGCGGGAACTACGAGCAGTACTTC
CDR3 protein: CASSLVVGSGNYEQYF

clone size: -
J gene: TRBJ2-7
D gene: TRBD2
V gene: TRBV9
CDR3 DNA: TGTGCCAGCAACCGACTAGCGGGAGGTGGCGAGCAGTACTTC
CDR3 protein: CASNRLAGGGEQYF

clone size: -
J gene: TRBJ2-3
D gene: -
V gene: TRBV4-1
CDR3 DNA: TGCGCCAGCAGCCAAATGGTACTTAGAGATACGCAGTATTTT
CDR3 protein: CASSQMVLRDTQYF

clone size: -
J gene: TRBJ2-7
D gene: -
V gene: TRBV15
CDR3 DNA: TGTGCCACCAGGAGGTCACAGGGGAGGAACGAGCAGTACTTC
CDR3 protein: CATRRSQGRNEQYF

clone size: -
J gene: TRBJ2-1
D gene: -
V gene: TRBV13
CDR3 DNA: TGTGCCAGCAGCTTTTCTGGGAGCTACAATGAGCAGTTCTTC
CDR3 protein: CASSFSGSYNEQFF

clone size: -
J gene: TRBJ1-2
D gene: -
V gene: TRBV6-1
CDR3 DNA: TGTGCCAGCAGGGGCGGCTACACCTTC
CDR3 protein: CASRGGYTF

clone size: few
J gene: TRBJ1-5
D gene: TRBD1
V gene: TRBV23-1
CDR3 DNA: TGCGCCAGCCCCTCAGACAGACAGGGGAGCAATCAGCCCCAGCATTTT
CDR3 protein: CASPSDRQGSNQPQHF

clone size: -
J gene: TRBJ2-4
D gene: -
V gene: TRBV13
CDR3 DNA: TGTGCCAGCAGCTATCCCGGGACCTCCCCCGGCATTCAGTACTTC
CDR3 protein: CASSYPGTSPGIQYF

clone size: few
J gene: TRBJ1-5
D gene: -
V gene: TRBV28
CDR3 DNA: TGTGCCAGCAGTTCCTACAGTAGACAGCCCCAGCATTTT
CDR3 protein: CASSSYSRQPQHF

clone size: -
J gene: TRBJ2-7
D gene: -
V gene: TRBV11-1
CDR3 DNA: TGTGCCAGCAGCTCCACCCACGAGCAGTACTTC
CDR3 protein: CASSSTHEQYF

clone size: -
J gene: TRBJ2-1
D gene: -
V gene: TRBV4-1
CDR3 DNA: TGCGCCAGCAGCAAACTTAGGGAATATGAGCAGTTCTTC
CDR3 protein: CASSKLREYEQFF

clone size: -
J gene: TRBJ1-5
D gene: TRBD1
V gene: TRBV27
CDR3 DNA: TGTGCCAGCAGTTTAGCTTGGACAGGGGTGCGGAATCAGCCCCAGCATTTT
CDR3 protein: CASSLAWTGVRNQPQHF